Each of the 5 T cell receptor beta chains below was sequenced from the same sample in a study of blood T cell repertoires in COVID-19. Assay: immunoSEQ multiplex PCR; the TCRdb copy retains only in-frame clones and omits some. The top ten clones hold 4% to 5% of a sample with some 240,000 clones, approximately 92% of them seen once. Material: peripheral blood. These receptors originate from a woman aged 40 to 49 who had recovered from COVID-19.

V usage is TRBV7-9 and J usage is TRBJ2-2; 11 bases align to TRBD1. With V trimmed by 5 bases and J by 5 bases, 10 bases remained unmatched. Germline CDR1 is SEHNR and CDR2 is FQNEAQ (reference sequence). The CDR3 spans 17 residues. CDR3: CASSPPGQGAHTGELFF. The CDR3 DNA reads TGTGCCAGCAGCCCTCCTGGACAGGGGGCTCATACCGGGGAGCTGTTTTTT. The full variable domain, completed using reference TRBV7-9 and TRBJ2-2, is DTGVSQNPRHKITKRGQNVTFRCDPISEHNRLYWYRQTLGQGPEFLTYFQNEAQLEKSRLLSDRFSAERPKGSFSTLEIQRTEQGDSAMYLCASSPPGQGAHTGELFFGEGSRLTVL.

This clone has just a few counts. The chain's CDR3 is CASSARGNLLAGGANEQFF. The CDR3 region has the DNA TGTGCCAGCAGTGCCAGGGGGAACCTACTAGCGGGAGGGGCCAATGAGCAGTTCTTC. This chain links TRBV6-1 with TRBJ2-1; 13 nucleotides line up with TRBD2. V shed 4 bases, J shed 6 bases, and the junction held 15 bases outside the gene matches. Germline V gene data show CDR1 as MNHNS and CDR2 as SASEGT. The CDR3 contains 19 residues.

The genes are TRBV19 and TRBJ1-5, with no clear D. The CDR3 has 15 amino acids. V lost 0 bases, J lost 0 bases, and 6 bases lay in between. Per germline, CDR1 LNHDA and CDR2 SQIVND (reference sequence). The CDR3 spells CASSIEMASNQPQHF. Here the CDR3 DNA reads TGTGCCAGTAGTATAGAGATGGCTAGCAATCAGCCCCAGCATTTT.

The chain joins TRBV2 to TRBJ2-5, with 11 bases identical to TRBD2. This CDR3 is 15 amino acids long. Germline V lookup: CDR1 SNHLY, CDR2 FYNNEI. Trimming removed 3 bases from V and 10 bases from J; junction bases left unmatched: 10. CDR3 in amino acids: CASSDTSGGPSGQYF. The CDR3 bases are TGTGCCAGCAGTGACACTAGCGGGGGACCATCGGGCCAGTACTTC.

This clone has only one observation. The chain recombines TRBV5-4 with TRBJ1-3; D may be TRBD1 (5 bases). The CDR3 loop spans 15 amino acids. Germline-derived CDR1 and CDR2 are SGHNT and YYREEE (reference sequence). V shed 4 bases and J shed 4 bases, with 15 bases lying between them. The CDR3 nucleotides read TGTGCCAGCAGCACCGGAGGGGCGGAAGGAAACACCATATATTTT. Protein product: CASSTGGAEGNTIYF.